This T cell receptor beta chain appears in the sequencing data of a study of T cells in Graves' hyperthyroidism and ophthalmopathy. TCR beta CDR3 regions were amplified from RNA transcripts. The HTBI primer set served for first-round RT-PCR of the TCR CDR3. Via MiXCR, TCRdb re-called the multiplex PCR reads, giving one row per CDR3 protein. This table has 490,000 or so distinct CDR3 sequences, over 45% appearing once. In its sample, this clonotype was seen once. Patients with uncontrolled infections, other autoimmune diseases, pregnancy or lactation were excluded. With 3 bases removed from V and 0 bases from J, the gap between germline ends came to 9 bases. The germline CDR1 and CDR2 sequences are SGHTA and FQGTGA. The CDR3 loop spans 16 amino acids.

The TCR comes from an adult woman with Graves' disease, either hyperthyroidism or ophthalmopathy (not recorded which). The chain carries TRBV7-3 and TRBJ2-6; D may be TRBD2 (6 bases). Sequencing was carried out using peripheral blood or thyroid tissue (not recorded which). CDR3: CASSLGGPSGANVLTF. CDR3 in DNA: TGTGCCAGCAGCTTGGGGGGACCCTCTGGGGCCAACGTCCTGACTTTC.